This T cell receptor (beta chain) was identified in a study of shared clonotypes between healthy human individuals. This table comes from immunoSEQ multiplex PCR, and its TCRdb copy is limited to in-frame clones, with some not included. The sample includes approximately 650,000 clones, about 95% of them seen just once. Naive CD8 cells comprised CD45RO-negative, CCR7-positively selected cells, excluding terminally differentiated effector memory CD45RA+ cells. Donation came from healthy HIV-negative adults that had no recent acute infections or vaccinations. Per the germline V gene, CDR1 is SQVTM and CDR2 is ANQGSEA. J gave up 3 bases and V 6 bases, and 9 bases lay outside the gene matches. The CDR3 contains 14 residues.

The receptor comes from a woman aged 25 to 45 in good health. Sequenced material: naive CD8+ T cells sorted from blood. The chain carries TRBV29-1 and TRBJ2-7; 9 bases are a match to TRBD1. The CDR3 reads CSVSNRGPDYEQYF. CDR3 DNA sequence: TGCAGCGTCTCAAACAGGGGGCCAGACTACGAGCAGTACTTC.